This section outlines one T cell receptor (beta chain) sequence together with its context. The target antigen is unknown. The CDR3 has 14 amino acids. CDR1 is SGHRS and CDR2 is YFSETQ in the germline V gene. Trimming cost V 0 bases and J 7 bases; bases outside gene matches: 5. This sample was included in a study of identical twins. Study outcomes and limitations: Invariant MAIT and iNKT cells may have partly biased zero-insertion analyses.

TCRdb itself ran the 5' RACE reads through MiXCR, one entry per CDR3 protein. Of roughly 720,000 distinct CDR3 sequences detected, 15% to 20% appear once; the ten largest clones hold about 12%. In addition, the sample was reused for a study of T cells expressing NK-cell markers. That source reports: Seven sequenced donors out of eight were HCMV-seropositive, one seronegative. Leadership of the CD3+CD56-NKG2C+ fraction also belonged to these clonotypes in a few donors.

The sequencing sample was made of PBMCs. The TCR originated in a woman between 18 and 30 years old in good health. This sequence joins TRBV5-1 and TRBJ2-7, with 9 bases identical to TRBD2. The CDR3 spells CASSLVPSGEEQYF. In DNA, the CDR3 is TGCGCCAGCAGCTTGGTCCCTAGCGGGGAAGAGCAGTACTTC.